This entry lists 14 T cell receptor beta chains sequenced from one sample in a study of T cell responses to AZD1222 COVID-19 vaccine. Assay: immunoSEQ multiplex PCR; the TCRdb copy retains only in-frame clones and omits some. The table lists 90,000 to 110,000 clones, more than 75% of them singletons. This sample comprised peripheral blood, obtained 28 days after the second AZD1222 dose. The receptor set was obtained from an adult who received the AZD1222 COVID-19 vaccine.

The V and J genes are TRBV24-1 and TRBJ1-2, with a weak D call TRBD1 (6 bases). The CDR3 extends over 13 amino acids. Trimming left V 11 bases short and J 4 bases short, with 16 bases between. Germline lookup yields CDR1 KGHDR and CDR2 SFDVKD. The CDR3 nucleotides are TGTGCCATCCTGCTCAGGGGAACCTATGGCTACACCTTC. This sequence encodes CAILLRGTYGYTF.

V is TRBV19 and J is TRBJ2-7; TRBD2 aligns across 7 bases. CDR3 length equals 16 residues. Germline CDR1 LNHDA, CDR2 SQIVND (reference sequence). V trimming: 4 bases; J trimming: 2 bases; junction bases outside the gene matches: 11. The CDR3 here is CASSTRWGGSAYEQYF. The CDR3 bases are TGTGCCAGTAGTACCCGATGGGGCGGGAGCGCCTACGAGCAGTACTTC.

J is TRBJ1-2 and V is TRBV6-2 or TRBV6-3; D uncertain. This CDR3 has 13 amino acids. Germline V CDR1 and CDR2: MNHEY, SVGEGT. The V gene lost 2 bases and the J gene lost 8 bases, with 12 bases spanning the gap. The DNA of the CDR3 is TGTGCCAGCAGTTACAACGAGGGATCGGGCTACACCTTC. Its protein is CASSYNEGSGYTF.

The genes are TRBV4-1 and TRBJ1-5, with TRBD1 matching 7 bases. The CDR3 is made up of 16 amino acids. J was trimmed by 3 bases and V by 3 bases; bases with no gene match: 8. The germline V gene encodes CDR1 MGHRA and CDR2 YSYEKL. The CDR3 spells CASSHPGGQSNQPQHF. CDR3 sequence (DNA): TGCGCCAGCAGCCACCCGGGGGGACAGTCCAATCAGCCCCAGCATTTT.

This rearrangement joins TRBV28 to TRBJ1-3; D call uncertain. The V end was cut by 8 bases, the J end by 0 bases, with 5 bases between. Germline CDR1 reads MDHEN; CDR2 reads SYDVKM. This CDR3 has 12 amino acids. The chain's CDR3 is CASCGSGNTIYF. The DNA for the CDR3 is TGTGCCAGCTGCGGCTCTGGAAACACCATATATTTT.

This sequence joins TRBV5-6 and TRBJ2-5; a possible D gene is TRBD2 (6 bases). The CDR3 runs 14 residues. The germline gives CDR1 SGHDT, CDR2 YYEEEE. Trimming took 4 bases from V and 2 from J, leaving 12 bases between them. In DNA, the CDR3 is TGTGCCAGCAGCCGCCCGGGACTTCAAGAGACCCAGTACTTC. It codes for CASSRPGLQETQYF.

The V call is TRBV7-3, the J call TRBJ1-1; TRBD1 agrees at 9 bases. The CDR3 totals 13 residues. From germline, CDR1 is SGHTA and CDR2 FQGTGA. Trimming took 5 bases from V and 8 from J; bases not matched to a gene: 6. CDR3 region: CASSLGQGLEAFF. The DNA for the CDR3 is TGTGCCAGCAGCCTCGGACAGGGGCTGGAAGCTTTCTTT.

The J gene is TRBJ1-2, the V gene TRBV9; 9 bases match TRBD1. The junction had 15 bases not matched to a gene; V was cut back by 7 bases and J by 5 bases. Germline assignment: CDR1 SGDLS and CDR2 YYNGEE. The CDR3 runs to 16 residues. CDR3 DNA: TGTGCCAGCGGGGCTGGGGACAGGGACCGTTGGTATGGCTACACCTTC. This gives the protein CASGAGDRDRWYGYTF.

The CDR3: CASSFSGGAQPQHF. CDR3 in DNA: TGTGCCAGCAGTTTTTCCGGGGGCGCCCAGCCCCAGCATTTT. This chain links TRBV27 with TRBJ1-5; D may be TRBD1 (6 bases). Germline V gene data show CDR1 as MNHEY and CDR2 as SMNVEV (reference sequence). This CDR3 is 14 amino acids long. Trimming removed 3 bases at V and 7 bases at J, with 13 bases between.

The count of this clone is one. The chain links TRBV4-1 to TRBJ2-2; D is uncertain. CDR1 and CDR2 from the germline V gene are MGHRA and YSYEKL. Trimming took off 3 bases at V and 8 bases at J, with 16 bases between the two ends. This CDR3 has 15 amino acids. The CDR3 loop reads CASSHPGWRLGELFF. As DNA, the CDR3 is TGCGCCAGCAGCCATCCCGGATGGCGGTTGGGGGAGCTGTTTTTT.

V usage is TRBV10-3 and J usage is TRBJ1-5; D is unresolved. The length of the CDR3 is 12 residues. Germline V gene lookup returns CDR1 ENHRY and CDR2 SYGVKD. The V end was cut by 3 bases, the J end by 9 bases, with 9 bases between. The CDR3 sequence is CAISDPLTPQHF. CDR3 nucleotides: TGTGCCATCAGTGATCCCCTGACGCCCCAGCATTTT.

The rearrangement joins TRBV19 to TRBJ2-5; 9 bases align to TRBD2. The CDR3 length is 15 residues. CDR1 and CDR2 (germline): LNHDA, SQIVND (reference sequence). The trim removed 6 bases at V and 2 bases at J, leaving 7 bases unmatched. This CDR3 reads CASSRKAGGQETQYF. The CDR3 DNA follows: TGTGCCAGTAGCAGAAAGGCGGGGGGGCAAGAGACCCAGTACTTC.

In DNA form, the CDR3 reads TGTGCCAGCAGCCAAGGCGTCAGGGTTCCCTACAATGAGCAGTTCTTC. Translated, it gives CASSQGVRVPYNEQFF. The V gene is TRBV3-1 (or the pseudogene TRBV3-2), the J gene TRBJ2-1, with D perhaps TRBD1 (5 bases). The CDR3 contains 16 residues. V lost 1 base, J lost 2 bases, and 12 bases lay in between. CDR1 and CDR2 (germline): LGHDT, YNNKEL (reference sequence).

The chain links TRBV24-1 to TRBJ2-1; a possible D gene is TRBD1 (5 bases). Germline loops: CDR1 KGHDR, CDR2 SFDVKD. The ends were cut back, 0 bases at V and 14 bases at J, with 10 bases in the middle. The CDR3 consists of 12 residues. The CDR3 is CATSDLVQGKFF. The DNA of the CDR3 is TGTGCCACCAGTGATTTGGTCCAGGGAAAGTTCTTC.